Listed below are T cell receptor beta chains from one sample, sequenced in a study of T-cell reconstitution after alpha-beta-depleted transplantation in children. TCRdb independently ran MiXCR on the PCR reads; one entry per CDR3 protein. The data contain just over 200,000 distinct CDR3 sequences, 7% to 9% of them singletons. Source: PBMCs, mostly from graft donor cells, taken 360 days after TCRalphabeta/CD19-depleted stem cell transplant. The receptors here all came from a male patient under 10 years old who had a stem cell transplant for acute myeloid leukemia, so the T cells may come from the graft donor. CDR3s include the opening cysteine and the closing phenylalanine or tryptophan.

v_call: TRBV29-1
j_call: TRBJ1-2
cdr3_aa: CSVVSGGPYGYTF

v_call: TRBV12-3/TRBV12-4
j_call: TRBJ1-1
cdr3_aa: CASSLTAGSTEAFF

v_call: TRBV29-1
j_call: TRBJ2-2
cdr3_aa: CSVDLAENTGELFF

v_call: TRBV20-1
j_call: TRBJ1-5
cdr3_aa: CSARGFGGLGYNQPQHF

v_call: TRBV3-1
j_call: TRBJ2-3
cdr3_aa: CASSPTGEVTDTQYF

v_call: TRBV24-1
j_call: TRBJ2-1
cdr3_aa: CATSEGPEQFF

v_call: TRBV5-1
j_call: TRBJ2-4
cdr3_aa: CASSLEMSVAKNIQYF

v_call: TRBV18
j_call: TRBJ2-1
cdr3_aa: CASSRVGANNEQFF

v_call: TRBV11-1
j_call: TRBJ1-5
cdr3_aa: CASSLTGGQPQHF

v_call: TRBV7-3
j_call: TRBJ2-1
cdr3_aa: CASSLLAGGVYNEQFF

v_call: TRBV30
j_call: TRBJ2-1
cdr3_aa: CAWTGLAGVNEQFF

v_call: TRBV20-1
j_call: TRBJ2-1
cdr3_aa: CSARDPSGSHWEQFF

v_call: TRBV12-3/TRBV12-4
j_call: TRBJ1-6
cdr3_aa: CASSSGGGVYNSPLHF

v_call: TRBV20-1
j_call: TRBJ2-3
cdr3_aa: CSASPSSGTSTDTQYF

v_call: TRBV7-2
j_call: TRBJ2-7
cdr3_aa: CASSSFSGSLYEQYF

v_call: TRBV24-1
j_call: TRBJ2-3
cdr3_aa: CATSDSVREAPTDTQYF

v_call: TRBV14
j_call: TRBJ2-1
cdr3_aa: CASSFLAEQFF

v_call: TRBV5-1
j_call: TRBJ2-2
cdr3_aa: CASSFPGQGEAGELFF

v_call: TRBV3-1
j_call: TRBJ2-3
cdr3_aa: CASSPRLAIRTDTQYF

v_call: TRBV20-1
j_call: TRBJ1-6
cdr3_aa: CSARQSSYNSPLHF

v_call: TRBV20-1
j_call: TRBJ1-1
cdr3_aa: CSAATRNTEAFF

v_call: TRBV9
j_call: TRBJ2-7
cdr3_aa: CASSRQLTSIYEQYF